This record looks at one T cell receptor beta chain sequence and its context. This entry comes from a study of blood T cell repertoires in COVID-19. Source study methods: How many nucleated cells were present was estimated from reference gene primer amplification. TCRdb's copy holds only in-frame clones and misses some; the assay was immunoSEQ multiplex PCR. Clone size and V and J calls were adopted from that table, with D and trimming inferred from the DNA. The data show hundreds of thousands of clones, with roughly 88% seen just once and roughly 2% held by the top ten. The germline gives CDR1 KGHSH, CDR2 LQKENI. Trimming left V 2 bases short and J 2 bases short, with 18 bases between. This CDR3 has 17 amino acids.

Sequences were obtained from PBMCs or T cells enriched from blood (not recorded which). The TCR was taken from a man aged 30-40 years who had recovered from COVID-19. The chain recombines TRBV18 with TRBJ1-2; D possibly corresponds to TRBD1 (6 bases). The CDR3 reads CASSPTQTRQGNYGYTF. The CDR3 DNA sequence: TGTGCCAGCTCACCAACCCAAACCAGGCAGGGGAACTATGGCTACACCTTC. The variable domain in full, with the rest retrieved from reference TRBV18 and TRBJ1-2, is NAGVMQNPRHLVRRRGQEARLRCSPMKGHSHVYWYRQLPEEGLKFMVYLQKENIIDESGMPKERFSAEFPKEGPSILRIQQVVRGDSAAYFCASSPTQTRQGNYGYTFGSGTRLTVV.